This paragraph reports one TCR beta chain. These data are taken from a study of blood T cell repertoires in COVID-19. Study overall: Sites across the United States, Italy and Spain contributed samples from acute and convalescent COVID-19. PBMCs, B-cell-depleted T cells, or T cells were the source of the cDNA or gDNA that made up the material.

In the original workflow: Amplification from reference gene primers served as the basis for estimated nucleated cell counts. The protocol was immunoSEQ multiplex PCR, while the TCRdb copy is restricted to in-frame clones and leaves out a portion. V, J and clone size derive from that table, while D and trimming were established from the DNA sequence. This sample yields 270,000 or so clones, of which around four fifths are seen a single time; around a tenth belongs to the top ten. Germline values: CDR1 KGHDR, CDR2 SFDVKD. There are 18 residues in the CDR3. The V segment lost 4 bases and the J segment 5 bases; nucleotides outside the gene matches: 16.

The sequence was collected from a woman in her forties or fifties who had recovered from COVID-19. The sequenced material came from peripheral blood. The J gene is TRBJ2-5, the V gene TRBV24-1; 9 bases match TRBD1. The CDR3 nucleotides read TGTGCCACCAGTGACCCCGCCGGGACAGGGTGGGTTAAGGAGACCCAGTACTTC. Translation gives CATSDPAGTGWVKETQYF.